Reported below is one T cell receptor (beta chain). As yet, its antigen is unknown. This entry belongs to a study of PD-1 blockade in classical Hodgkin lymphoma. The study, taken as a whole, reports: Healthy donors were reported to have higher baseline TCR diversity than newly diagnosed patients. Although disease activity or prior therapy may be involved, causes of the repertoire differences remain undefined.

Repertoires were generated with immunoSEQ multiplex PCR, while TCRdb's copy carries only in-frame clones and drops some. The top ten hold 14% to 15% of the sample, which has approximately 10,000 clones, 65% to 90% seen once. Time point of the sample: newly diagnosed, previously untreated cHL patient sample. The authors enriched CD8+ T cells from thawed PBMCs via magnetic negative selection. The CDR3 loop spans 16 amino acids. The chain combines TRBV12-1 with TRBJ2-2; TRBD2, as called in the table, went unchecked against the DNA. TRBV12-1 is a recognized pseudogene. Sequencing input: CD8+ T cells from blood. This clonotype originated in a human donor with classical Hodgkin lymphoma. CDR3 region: CASSLNAVVNTGELFF. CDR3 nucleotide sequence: TGTGCCAGCAGCTTAAATGCGGTGGTGAACACCGGGGAGCTGTTTTTT.